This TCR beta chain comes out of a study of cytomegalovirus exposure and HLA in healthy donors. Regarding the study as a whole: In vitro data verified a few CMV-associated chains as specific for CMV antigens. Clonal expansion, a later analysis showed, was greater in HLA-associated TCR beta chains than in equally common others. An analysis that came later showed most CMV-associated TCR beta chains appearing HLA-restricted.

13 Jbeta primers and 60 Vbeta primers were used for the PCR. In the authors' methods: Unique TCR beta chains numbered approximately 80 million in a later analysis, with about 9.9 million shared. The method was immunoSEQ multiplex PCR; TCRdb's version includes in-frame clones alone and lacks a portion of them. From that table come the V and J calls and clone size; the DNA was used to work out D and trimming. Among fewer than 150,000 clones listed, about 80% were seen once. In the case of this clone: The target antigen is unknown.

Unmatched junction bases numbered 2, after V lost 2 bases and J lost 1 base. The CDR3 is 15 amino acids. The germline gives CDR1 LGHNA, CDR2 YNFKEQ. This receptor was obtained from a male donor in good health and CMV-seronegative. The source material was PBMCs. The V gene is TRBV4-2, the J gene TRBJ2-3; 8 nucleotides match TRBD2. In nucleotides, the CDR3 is TGTGCCAGCAGCCAAATTAGCGGGGGCACAGATACGCAGTATTTT. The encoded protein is CASSQISGGTDTQYF.